The present T cell receptor (beta chain) was sequenced within a study of glioma-infiltrating T cells (dated by TCRdb to between 2015 and 2016). Study-wide context: Low-grade gliomas were WHO grade II oligodendrogliomas or astrocytomas, and glioblastomas were WHO grade IV tumors sampled at initial rather than recurrent diagnosis. To gauge divergence between tissue and blood T-cell populations, every tissue-infiltrating repertoire was compared against the peripheral blood repertoire from the same patient. Dexamethasone was administered to glioma patients for six or fewer days before surgery. Three low-grade glioma patients, under ten primary glioblastoma patients, and three non-glioma patients who contributed non-neoplastic brain tissue made up the paired cohort. Glioma tissue, non-neoplastic brain tissue and matched peripheral blood mononuclear cells were used as sources from which TCR alpha- and beta-chain repertoires were sequenced. Blood libraries targeted about 4- to 11-fold sequencing coverage of 920,000 or so peripheral T cells. General conclusions and limits of the study: A signature set of shared blood CDR3 motifs marked patients with low tissue-blood divergence and was depleted in highly divergent patients. VJ-independent divergence between tissue and blood was found to be below expectation in non-neoplastic patients but above expectation in all gliomas, particularly low-grade gliomas. Group comparisons rested on small numbers: three non-neoplastic, three low-grade glioma and under ten glioblastoma patients. Only a very small number of CDR3 sequences turned up in both tissue and blood, a result put down to high CDR3 diversity combined with limited sampling.

The iRepertoire nested amplicon-rescue multiplex PCR (arm-PCR) platform was used to amplify TCR alpha and beta CDR3 regions from RNA. The input for one-step reverse transcription and amplification was roughly 85-400 ng of tissue mRNA or PBMC total RNA. Following bead purification, Illumina adapters were added by a secondary multiplex PCR, and the libraries were gel-purified between 200 and 400 bp. The libraries contained internal 6-nucleotide barcodes that were used for demultiplexing. The libraries were sequenced on an Illumina MiSeq using 2x220 or 2x250 nucleotide paired-end reads. The paper's data handling went like this. Paired reads were merged with FLASH 1.2.11 and aligned to the GRCh37 human genome with BWA-MEM before extracting TRA and TRB reads. An IMGT-derived reference of cassette sequences and CDR3 motifs, with pseudogenes included, was used for V and J assignment. Three-frame translation of reads was performed, and productive CDR3s were defined as those with a C...FGXG motif and no stop codons. Clonotypes were defined as unique combinations of V-J cassette pair and CDR3 amino acid sequence. Hamming distance filtering was applied to reads, with thresholds set by the sequence error rate of each sample in mapped regions. In TCRdb, the public reads were trimmed at Q25 with fastp and aligned with MiXCR, with productive beta chains retained. Rows with a matching CDR3 protein are joined into one entry that keeps the most common DNA and genes. TCRdb's processing, not the study's, gives the V and J calls here. In this sample the table shows around 350,000 distinct CDR3 sequences, roughly 41% of which occur a single time. About 12% of the sample is held by the ten biggest clonotypes.

Regarding this clonotype: It has no known antigen specificity. No quality values exist for individual bases; no much larger clone is one base distant.

Immediately after resection, surgical brain or tumor specimens were cryofrozen in liquid nitrogen, with peripheral blood cells collected concurrently. This TCR was sampled from a human donor with low-grade glioma or glioblastoma, undergoing nonglioma brain surgery, or in good health (not recorded which). The source material was glioma tissue, nonneoplastic brain tissue, or PBMCs (not recorded which).

The CDR3 corresponds to CASSHRETYEQYF. The nucleotide sequence reads as follows: TGTGCCAGCAGCCACAGGGAAACCTACGAGCAGTACTTC. The chain employs TRBV7-8 and TRBJ2-7, with a tentative D gene TRBD1 over 6 matching bases. CDR1 and CDR2 were assigned from the germline V gene as SGHVS and FQNEAQ. Including cysteine and phenylalanine, the CDR3 has 13 amino acids. Solely the CDR3 DNA is kept, with 39 bases framed from the first base. V and J lose 5 bases and 2 bases, and a span of 10 bases separates them.